These T cell receptor beta chains were read from a single sample in a study of lung T cells in sarcoidosis with Löfgren's syndrome. MiXCR, run by TCRdb on the reads, gives a single entry per CDR3 protein. The sample consists of about 9,400 distinct CDR3 sequences, just under 20% of them appearing once. Material for sequencing was CD4+ T cells from bronchoalveolar lavage. The receptors come from a human donor with sarcoidosis (Löfgren's syndrome or another form), or a control subject (not recorded which). CDR3s include the opening cysteine and the closing phenylalanine or tryptophan. D genes are given only for firm matches. Part of the rows lack a size; the others show once, few, many or a class for expanded clones.

many,TRBV5-1,TRBJ2-3,TRBD2,CASSPLLAGSTDTQYF,TGCGCCAGCAGCCCACTACTAGCGGGGAGCACAGATACGCAGTATTTT
many,TRBV5-1,TRBJ2-1,TRBD1,CASSLVGRGLNEQFF,TGCGCCAGCAGCTTGGTTGGCAGGGGGCTCAATGAGCAGTTCTTC
many,TRBV7-6,TRBJ2-3,-,CASSLGVRVLPRVTDTQYF,TGTGCCAGCAGCTTAGGTGTGCGGGTCCTACCTCGGGTGACAGATACGCAGTATTTT
few,TRBV18,TRBJ1-1,-,CASSPSGEEAFF,TGTGCCAGCTCACCATCGGGGGAGGAAGCTTTCTTT
large,TRBV7-6,TRBJ2-3,-,CASSPGVGRVTDTQYF,TGTGCCAGCAGCCCAGGGGTGGGCAGGGTTACAGATACGCAGTATTTT
-,TRBV27,TRBJ1-1,-,CASSLNQGRGNTEAFF,TGTGCCAGCAGTCTGAACCAGGGTAGGGGGAACACTGAAGCTTTCTTT
many,TRBV29-1,TRBJ1-2,TRBD1,CSVESRTGHGYTF,TGCAGCGTTGAGAGCCGGACAGGCCATGGCTACACCTTC
many,TRBV7-2,TRBJ2-5,-,CASSPQTSNQETQYF,TGTGCCAGCAGCCCCCAGACGAGTAATCAAGAGACCCAGTACTTC
many,TRBV4-1,TRBJ2-2,TRBD2,CASSQEGLAGEVGELFF,TGCGCCAGCAGCCAAGAAGGACTAGCGGGAGAGGTCGGGGAGCTGTTTTTT
many,TRBV20-1,TRBJ2-2,-,CSASVIGELFF,TGCAGTGCATCAGTGATCGGGGAGCTGTTTTTT
medium-sized,TRBV24-1,TRBJ2-5,-,CATSDTTEVPQETQYF,TGTGCCACCAGTGATACCACAGAAGTCCCTCAGGAGACCCAGTACTTC
many,TRBV6-6,TRBJ2-3,-,CASSYHSGLGTDTQYF,TGTGCCAGCAGTTACCATTCTGGGCTGGGCACAGATACGCAGTATTTT
many,TRBV6-6,TRBJ2-2,TRBD2,CASSYGSGGYTGELFF,TGTGCCAGCAGTTACGGATCGGGGGGGTACACCGGGGAGCTGTTTTTT
medium-sized,TRBV20-1,TRBJ2-5,-,CSAALGRETQYF,TGCAGTGCCGCACTAGGTCGAGAGACCCAGTACTTC
many,TRBV28,TRBJ2-7,TRBD1,CASSLHSPGQGDEQYF,TGTGCCAGCAGTTTACATTCCCCGGGACAGGGTGATGAGCAGTACTTC
many,TRBV7-9,TRBJ2-3,-,CASSPSWDTQYF,TGTGCCAGCAGCCCCTCGTGGGATACGCAGTATTTT
many,TRBV7-6,TRBJ2-5,-,CASAGTSSQRETQYF,TGTGCCAGCGCCGGGACATCAAGTCAAAGAGAGACCCAGTACTTC
-,TRBV12-3/TRBV12-4,TRBJ2-1,-,CASSFIEFYNEQLF,TGTGCCAGCAGCTTTATAGAGTTCTACAATGAGCAGCTCTTC
many,TRBV6-2/TRBV6-3,TRBJ1-1,-,CASSLDPMNTEAFF,TGTGCCAGCAGTTTAGACCCGATGAACACTGAAGCTTTCTTT
medium-sized,TRBV12-3/TRBV12-4,TRBJ2-5,TRBD2,CASSLNPSGKETQYF,TGTGCCAGCAGTTTAAACCCTAGCGGGAAAGAGACCCAGTACTTC
many,TRBV6-1,TRBJ2-7,-,CASSGLYEQYF,TGTGCCAGCAGCGGACTCTACGAGCAGTACTTC
many,TRBV30,TRBJ2-7,TRBD1,CAWSRQGNEQYF,TGTGCCTGGAGTCGACAGGGGAACGAGCAGTACTTC
medium-sized,TRBV27,TRBJ2-7,-,CASSIYEQYF,TGTGCCAGCAGTATCTACGAGCAGTACTTC
many,TRBV5-1,TRBJ2-5,TRBD1,CASSLAGTADQETQYF,TGCGCCAGCAGCTTGGCCGGGACAGCGGACCAAGAGACCCAGTACTTC
medium-sized,TRBV18,TRBJ1-1,-,CASSIHMNTEAFF,TGTGCCAGCTCAATCCATATGAACACTGAAGCTTTCTTT
-,TRBV10-3,TRBJ1-1,-,CATSGAGESFLNTEAFF,TGTGCCACCTCCGGGGCAGGGGAATCCTTTTTGAACACTGAAGCTTTCTTT
many,TRBV28,TRBJ2-7,-,CASSSPRTKRYEQYF,TGTGCCAGCAGTTCCCCCCGGACTAAACGCTACGAGCAGTACTTC
medium-sized,TRBV12-3/TRBV12-4,TRBJ2-2,-,CASSLGSGELFF,TGTGCCAGCAGTTTAGGGTCCGGGGAGCTGTTTTTT
many,TRBV4-1,TRBJ1-5,TRBD1,CASSQSDRVGQPQHF,TGCGCCAGCAGCCAATCGGACAGGGTAGGACAGCCCCAGCATTTT
-,TRBV27,TRBJ2-1,-,CASSRTSSIGRNERFF,TGTGCCAGCAGTCGAACTAGCTCAATAGGGAGGAATGAGCGGTTTTTC
-,TRBV5-6,TRBJ2-3,-,CASSLFRTLGRDTQYF,TGTGCCAGCAGCTTGTTTCGGACGCTTGGCCGAGATACGCAGTATTTT
many,TRBV5-1,TRBJ2-7,TRBD1,CASSLATGENYEQYF,TGCGCCAGCAGCTTGGCGACAGGGGAGAACTACGAGCAGTACTTC
-,TRBV6-6,TRBJ1-1,-,CAGSARGSPMNTEAFF,TGTGCCGGCAGTGCTCGAGGGTCACCCATGAACACTGAAGCTTTCTTT
many,TRBV29-1,TRBJ2-3,-,CSAGAGGSSTDTQYF,TGCAGCGCGGGGGCTGGGGGCAGTAGCACAGATACGCAGTATTTT
-,TRBV5-4,TRBJ2-2,-,CAGSQDSPNTGELFF,TGTGCCGGCAGCCAGGACAGCCCGAACACCGGGGAGCTGTTTTTT
many,TRBV19,TRBJ1-5,TRBD1,CASSTKRQGIPRHQPQHF,TGTGCCAGTAGTACAAAGCGACAGGGTATCCCTCGGCATCAGCCCCAGCATTTT
medium-sized,TRBV20-1,TRBJ2-1,-,CSVGRAPYNEQFF,TGCAGTGTAGGGCGGGCCCCCTACAATGAGCAGTTCTTC
medium-sized,TRBV11-2,TRBJ2-1,-,CASSLDWVAAHEQFF,TGTGCCAGCAGCTTAGATTGGGTAGCGGCCCATGAGCAGTTCTTC
many,TRBV4-2,TRBJ2-5,TRBD1,CASSQDAGTEETQYF,TGTGCCAGCAGCCAAGATGCTGGGACAGAAGAGACCCAGTACTTC
many,TRBV28,TRBJ2-7,-,CASSLRSHRTHEQYF,TGTGCCAGCAGTTTAAGGAGCCACCGGACCCACGAGCAGTACTTC
-,TRBV15,TRBJ2-6,-,CATSRDNSGASVLTF,TGTGCCACCAGTAGAGACAACTCTGGGGCCAGCGTCCTGACTTTC
large,TRBV20-1,TRBJ2-7,TRBD1,CSAQGAFGSYEQYF,TGCAGTGCACAGGGGGCCTTCGGGTCCTACGAGCAGTACTTC
many,TRBV5-1,TRBJ2-1,TRBD2,CASSQSPGTSGRPYNEQFF,TGCGCCAGCAGCCAAAGTCCCGGGACTAGCGGGCGGCCCTACAATGAGCAGTTCTTC
medium-sized,TRBV27,TRBJ2-3,-,CASSFTGSTDTQYF,TGTGCCAGCAGTTTTACAGGGAGCACAGATACGCAGTATTTT
many,TRBV19,TRBJ2-1,TRBD1,CASTQDRGAYNEQFF,TGTGCCAGTACCCAGGACAGGGGCGCGTACAATGAGCAGTTCTTC
many,TRBV11-2,TRBJ1-1,-,CASSLGVGTEAFF,TGTGCCAGCAGCTTAGGAGTCGGAACTGAAGCTTTCTTT
medium-sized,TRBV28,TRBJ1-6,-,CASTDGLGDSPLHF,TGTGCCAGCACTGATGGACTGGGGGATTCACCCCTCCACTTT
many,TRBV7-2,TRBJ2-7,TRBD1,CASSPGQGAWEQYF,TGTGCCAGCAGCCCGGGACAGGGGGCGTGGGAGCAGTACTTC
many,TRBV19,TRBJ1-2,TRBD1,CASTTGTGWSGGYTF,TGTGCCAGTACCACCGGGACAGGATGGTCAGGCGGCTACACCTTC
many,TRBV5-1,TRBJ2-2,TRBD2,CASSRTSVITGELFF,TGCGCCAGCAGCAGGACTAGCGTAATCACCGGGGAGCTGTTTTTT
many,TRBV28,TRBJ1-2,-,CASTWGGGYTF,TGTGCCAGCACTTGGGGTGGTGGCTACACCTTC
many,TRBV18,TRBJ2-1,TRBD2,CASSPLGLAGLNEQFF,TGTGCCAGCTCACCCCTGGGACTAGCGGGACTCAATGAGCAGTTCTTC
few,TRBV29-1,TRBJ2-6,TRBD1,CSVEEGRDRGYSGANVLTF,TGCAGCGTTGAAGAGGGGCGGGACAGGGGATACTCTGGGGCCAACGTCCTGACTTTC
many,TRBV19,TRBJ2-7,TRBD1,CASSISGTGYYEQYF,TGTGCCAGTAGTATTTCCGGGACAGGCTACTACGAGCAGTACTTC
many,TRBV7-9,TRBJ2-7,TRBD1,CASSLGTGRNNEQYF,TGTGCCAGCAGCTTGGGGACAGGGCGGAACAACGAGCAGTACTTC
many,TRBV24-1,TRBJ2-7,TRBD1,CATSPKGTGVNEQYF,TGTGCCACCAGTCCTAAGGGGACAGGGGTAAACGAGCAGTACTTC
many,TRBV10-3,TRBJ2-7,-,CASSLAYEQYF,TGTGCCTCCTCCCTCGCCTACGAGCAGTACTTC